Presented here are 26 T cell receptor beta chains from one specimen sequenced in a study of CXCR3-negative and CXCR3-positive naive CD8 T cells. Findings of the study overall: For CXCR3-positive naive cells, TRB CDR3s were more hydrophobic than those of CXCR3-negative naive cells.

5' RACE that incorporated UMI labels was used to prepare the TRB cDNA libraries. Reanalyzing the 5' RACE reads, TCRdb keeps one entry per CDR3 protein, without DNA. The ten most abundant clones cover about 0.5% of a sample with about 50,000 distinct CDR3 sequences. These receptors' antigens are unknown. Sequenced: naive CXCR3+ CD8+ T cells from blood. Subset denoted: CD45RO-CCR7+CD27+CD95- naive CD8+ T cells expressing CXCR3 (TNR3+). All receptors come from a human donor in good health. Some clones in this sample may be carry-over from other donors' samples.

This chain links TRBV11-2 with TRBJ2-7; there is no DNA to check the TCRdb D call of TRBD1. This CDR3 is 14 amino acids long. Per germline, CDR1 SGHAT and CDR2 FQNNGV. The CDR3: CASSLRDRVYEQYF.

The V gene is TRBV29-1, the J gene TRBJ2-3; TCRdb calls TRBD1, which cannot be checked without DNA. Germline V gene sequence: CDR1 SQVTM, CDR2 ANQGSEA. This CDR3 is 14 amino acids long. The CDR3 is CSVEFIQDTDTQYF.

This rearrangement joins TRBV5-1 to TRBJ1-6. The CDR3 has 12 residues. Germline V gene data show CDR1 as SGHRS and CDR2 as YFSETQ. The CDR3 loop is CASSDSNSPLHF.

The chain uses TRBV12-3 or TRBV12-4 and TRBJ1-1. The CDR3 has 14 residues. CDR3 in amino acids: CASSTPTVNTEAFF.

The rearrangement links TRBV3-1 to TRBJ1-5. This CDR3 has 15 residues. The V gene's germline CDR1 is LGHDT and CDR2 YNNKEL (reference sequence). The CDR3 sequence: CASSQSDGVGQPQHF.

The chain has TRBV29-1 and TRBJ1-1. From germline, CDR1 is SQVTM and CDR2 ANQGSEA. The CDR3 runs 16 residues. CDR3: CSVRARDGSANTEAFF. Full variable domain (outside the CDR3, taken from reference TRBV29-1 and TRBJ1-1): SAVISQKPSRDICQRGTSLTIQCQVDSQVTMMFWYRQQPGQSLTLIATANQGSEATYESGFVIDKFPISRPNLTFSTLTVSNMSPEDSSIYLCSVRARDGSANTEAFFGQGTRLTVV.

The chain links TRBV5-5 to TRBJ2-5; TCRdb picks TRBD2, but there is no DNA to check that call. CDR1 is SGHKS, CDR2 YYEKEE, per germline (reference sequence). The CDR3 contains 15 residues. The chain's CDR3 is CASSLDGGPGETQYF.

V usage is TRBV15 and J usage is TRBJ2-5. The CDR3 runs to 13 residues. CDR1 is LNHNV, CDR2 YYDKDF, per germline (reference sequence). The chain's CDR3 is CATSRVRRETQYF.

The chain recombines TRBV7-6 with TRBJ2-2; the D call from TCRdb, TRBD2, cannot be confirmed without DNA. There are 16 residues in the CDR3. Germline loops: CDR1 SGHVS, CDR2 FNYEAQ. The CDR3 protein is CASSFFLAGETGELFF.

The chain employs TRBV6-6 and TRBJ2-3. CDR3 size: 15 residues. Germline-derived CDR1 and CDR2 are MNHNY and SVGAGI (reference sequence). CDR3 loop: CASSSEGRATDTQYF.

The V gene is TRBV7-9, the J gene TRBJ2-7; TCRdb's D gene call, TRBD2, goes unchecked for lack of DNA. Germline CDR1 is SEHNR and CDR2 is FQNEAQ (reference sequence). This CDR3 spans 15 amino acids. CDR3 sequence reads: CASSSTSGGSREQYF.

The V gene is TRBV4-3, the J gene TRBJ2-7; without DNA, the TCRdb call of TRBD2 cannot be checked. The CDR3 spans 16 residues. The germline V gene has CDR1 LGHNA and CDR2 YSLEER. CDR3 sequence: CASSPGASGGTYEQYF.

This chain connects TRBV7-9 to TRBJ1-4. The V gene's germline CDR1 is SEHNR and CDR2 FQNEAQ (reference sequence). The length of the CDR3 is 16 residues. This CDR3 is CASSLRGSEANEKLFF.

V is TRBV6-6 and J is TRBJ2-7; as DNA is missing, the TRBD2 call by TCRdb cannot be tested. The CDR3 has 15 amino acids. Germline lookup yields CDR1 MNHNY and CDR2 SVGAGI (reference sequence). The CDR3 spells CASSSSPGLALEQYF.

J is TRBJ1-5 and V is TRBV7-9; the D call from TCRdb, TRBD1, cannot be confirmed without DNA. Germline V lookup: CDR1 SEHNR, CDR2 FQNEAQ (reference sequence). This CDR3 comprises 15 residues. CDR3 sequence: CASSLQGVVNQPQHF. Together with reference TRBV7-9 and TRBJ1-5, the CDR3 gives the full variable domain: DTGVSQNPRHKITKRGQNVTFRCDPISEHNRLYWYRQTLGQGPEFLTYFQNEAQLEKSRLLSDRFSAERPKGSFSTLEIQRTEQGDSAMYLCASSLQGVVNQPQHFGDGTRLSIL.

This chain connects TRBV7-3 to TRBJ2-1; TCRdb's assignment of TRBD1 cannot be checked, as there is no DNA. The CDR3 runs 15 residues. The germline V gene has CDR1 SGHTA and CDR2 FQGTGA. This CDR3 reads CASSSTGQYYNEQFF.

The chain links TRBV21-1 to TRBJ1-1. TRBV21-1 is described as a pseudogene. The CDR3 is 13 residues long. CDR3: CASSTGPKGEAFF.

The rearrangement joins TRBV7-9 to TRBJ2-7. The germline V gene has CDR1 SEHNR and CDR2 FQNEAQ (reference sequence). The CDR3 has 12 residues. The CDR3 loop is CASSPRNGEQYF. The variable domain in full, with the rest retrieved from reference TRBV7-9 and TRBJ2-7, is DTGVSQNPRHKITKRGQNVTFRCDPISEHNRLYWYRQTLGQGPEFLTYFQNEAQLEKSRLLSDRFSAERPKGSFSTLEIQRTEQGDSAMYLCASSPRNGEQYFGPGTRLTVT.

The V and J genes are TRBV6-5 and TRBJ2-5; TCRdb calls TRBD2, which cannot be checked without DNA. CDR1 is MNHEY and CDR2 is SVGAGI in the germline V gene. The CDR3 extends over 15 amino acids. CDR3 in amino acids: CASHLVGGDKETQYF.

J is TRBJ2-3 and V is TRBV11-2. The CDR3 runs to 13 residues. Germline V CDR1 and CDR2: SGHAT, FQNNGV. CDR3 protein: CASSLALTDTQYF.

This CDR3 is CASIPGGRTSDQPQHF. This chain joins TRBV7-8 and TRBJ1-5; TCRdb selects TRBD1, and the lack of DNA leaves this call unchecked. Germline CDR1 is SGHVS and CDR2 is FQNEAQ. The CDR3 covers 16 residues. Using reference TRBV7-8 and TRBJ1-5 for the parts outside the CDR3, the full variable domain is GAGVSQSPRYKVAKRGQDVALRCDPISGHVSLFWYQQALGQGPEFLTYFQNEAQLDKSGLPSDRFFAERPEGSVSTLKIQRTQQEDSAVYLCASIPGGRTSDQPQHFGDGTRLSIL.

The chain employs TRBV6-5 and TRBJ1-4. There are 17 residues in the CDR3. The V gene's germline CDR1 is MNHEY and CDR2 SVGAGI. The CDR3 spells CASRTFEEGSVFEKLFF.

The chain couples TRBV7-6 to TRBJ2-1; TCRdb's D call of TRBD2 is untestable without DNA. The germline gives CDR1 SGHVS, CDR2 FNYEAQ. The CDR3 runs 14 residues. CDR3 region: CASSLDLGVDEQFF.

The V call is TRBV7-9, the J call TRBJ1-3; TCRdb returns TRBD1, unconfirmable since there is no DNA. CDR3 length: 15 residues. Germline lookup yields CDR1 SEHNR and CDR2 FQNEAQ (reference sequence). The CDR3 reads CASSPRDPDGNTIYF.

V and J are TRBV7-6 and TRBJ2-7; the D gene TCRdb calls, TRBD1, cannot be checked with no DNA. This CDR3 is built from 16 residues. Germline V gene sequence: CDR1 SGHVS, CDR2 FNYEAQ. The chain's CDR3 is CASSPEGAGDPYEQYF.

This rearrangement joins TRBV7-6 to TRBJ2-7; TCRdb lists TRBD2, though no DNA is available to test this call. The CDR3 is made up of 14 amino acids. Germline V gene sequence: CDR1 SGHVS, CDR2 FNYEAQ. The CDR3: CASSLDLASGEQYF.